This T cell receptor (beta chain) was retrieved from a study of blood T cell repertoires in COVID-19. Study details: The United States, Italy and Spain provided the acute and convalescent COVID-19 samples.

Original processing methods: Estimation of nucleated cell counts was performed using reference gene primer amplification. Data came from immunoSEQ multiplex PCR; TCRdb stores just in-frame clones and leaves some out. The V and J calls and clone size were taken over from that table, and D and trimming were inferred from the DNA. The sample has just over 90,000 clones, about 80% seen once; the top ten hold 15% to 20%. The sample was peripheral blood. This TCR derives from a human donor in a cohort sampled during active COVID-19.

The CDR3: CASSLWEREQFF. The CDR3 region has the DNA TGCGCCAGCAGCCTGTGGGAGAGGGAGCAGTTCTTC. The chain carries TRBV5-1 and TRBJ2-1; TRBD2 is a possible D gene (5 bases). The CDR3 sequence is 12 residues long. V was trimmed by 4 bases and J by 10 bases, leaving 12 bases between them. From germline, CDR1 is SGHRS and CDR2 YFSETQ. Complete variable domain (other parts from reference TRBV5-1 and TRBJ2-1): KAGVTQTPRYLIKTRGQQVTLSCSPISGHRSVSWYQQTPGQGLQFLFEYFSETQRNKGNFPGRFSGRQFSNSRSEMNVSTLELGDSALYLCASSLWEREQFFGPGTRLTVL.